This TCR beta chain originates from a study of cytomegalovirus exposure and HLA in healthy donors. Overall study findings and caveats: Fewer N-insertions than the approximately 700-donor mean were reportedly shown by an Asian-associated ancestry cluster in a later analysis.

Germline V gene data show CDR1 as SGHRS and CDR2 as YFSETQ. The V and J ends lost 3 bases and 0 bases, in that order; junction bases with no gene match: 7. The CDR3 has 19 amino acids. Turning to this clone: Its antigen is currently unknown.

The PCR employed 60 Vbeta primers together with 13 Jbeta primers. This table comes from immunoSEQ multiplex PCR, and its TCRdb copy is limited to in-frame clones, with some not included. The sample includes 95,000 to 150,000 clones, 78% of them seen just once. The source is a woman in her twenties or thirties in good health and CMV-seropositive. This sequence joins TRBV5-1 and TRBJ2-1, with TRBD2 identical over 15 bases. Material: PBMCs. The CDR3 coding sequence is TGCGCCAGCAGCTCGGGACTAGCGGGGGGCCACAGCTCCTACAATGAGCAGTTCTTC. Protein sequence: CASSSGLAGGHSSYNEQFF.